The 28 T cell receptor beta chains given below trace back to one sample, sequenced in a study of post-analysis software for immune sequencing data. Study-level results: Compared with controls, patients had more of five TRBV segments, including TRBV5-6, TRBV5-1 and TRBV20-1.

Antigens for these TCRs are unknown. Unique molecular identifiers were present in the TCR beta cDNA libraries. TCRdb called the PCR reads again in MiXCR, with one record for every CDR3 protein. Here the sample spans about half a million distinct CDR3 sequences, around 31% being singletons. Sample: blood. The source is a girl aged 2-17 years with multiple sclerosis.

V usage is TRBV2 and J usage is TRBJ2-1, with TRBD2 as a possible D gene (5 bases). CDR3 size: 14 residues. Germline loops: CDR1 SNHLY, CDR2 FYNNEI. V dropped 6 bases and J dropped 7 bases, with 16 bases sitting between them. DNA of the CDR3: TGTGCCAGCAGCAACCCCTCAGGCGGGAATGAGCAGTTCTTC. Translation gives CASSNPSGGNEQFF.

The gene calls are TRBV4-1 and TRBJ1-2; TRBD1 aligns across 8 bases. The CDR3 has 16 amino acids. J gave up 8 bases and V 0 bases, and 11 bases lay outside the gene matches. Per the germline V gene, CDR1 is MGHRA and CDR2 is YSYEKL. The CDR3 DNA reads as TGCGCCAGCAGCCAAGATGGAAGACAGGGGCCATTCGGCTACACCTTC. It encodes CASSQDGRQGPFGYTF.

The chain's CDR3 is CASSVQADTQYF. DNA of the CDR3: TGTGCCAGCAGTGTCCAGGCGGATACGCAGTATTTT. The rearrangement uses TRBV25-1 and TRBJ2-3; D call uncertain. The CDR3 contains 12 residues. Per the germline V gene, CDR1 is MGHDK and CDR2 is SYGVNS. The V and J ends lost 4 bases and 6 bases respectively, with 8 bases between them.

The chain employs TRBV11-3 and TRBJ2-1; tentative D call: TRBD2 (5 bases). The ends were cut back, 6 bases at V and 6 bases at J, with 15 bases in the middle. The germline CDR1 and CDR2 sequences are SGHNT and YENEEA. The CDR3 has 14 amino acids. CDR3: CASSGQDRGNEQFF. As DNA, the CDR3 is TGTGCCAGCAGTGGGCAGGACCGGGGCAATGAGCAGTTCTTC.

The CDR3 loop reads CSARVGTSLAEAFF. The CDR3 nucleotides read TGCAGTGCTAGAGTGGGGACCTCGCTGGCTGAAGCTTTCTTT. This sequence joins TRBV20-1 and TRBJ1-1; maybe TRBD1 (5 bases). This CDR3 has 14 residues. CDR1 is DFQATT, CDR2 SNEGSKA, per germline (reference sequence). The V end lost 1 base, the J end lost 6 bases, and 15 bases lay between the germline ends.

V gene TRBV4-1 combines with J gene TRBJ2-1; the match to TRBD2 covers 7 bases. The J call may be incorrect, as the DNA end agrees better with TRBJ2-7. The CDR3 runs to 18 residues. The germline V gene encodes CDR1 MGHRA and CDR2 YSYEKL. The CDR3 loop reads CASSQEWADGGSYNEQYF. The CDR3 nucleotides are TGCGCCAGCAGCCAAGAGTGGGCTGACGGGGGGTCTTACAATGAGCAGTACTTC.

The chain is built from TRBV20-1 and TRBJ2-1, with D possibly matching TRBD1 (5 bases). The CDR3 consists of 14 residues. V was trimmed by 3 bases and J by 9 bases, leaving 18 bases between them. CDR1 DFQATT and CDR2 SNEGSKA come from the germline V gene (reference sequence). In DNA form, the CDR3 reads TGCAGTGCTAGCGCCAATTCCAGGGTAGGTGAGCAGTTCTTC. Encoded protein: CSASANSRVGEQFF.

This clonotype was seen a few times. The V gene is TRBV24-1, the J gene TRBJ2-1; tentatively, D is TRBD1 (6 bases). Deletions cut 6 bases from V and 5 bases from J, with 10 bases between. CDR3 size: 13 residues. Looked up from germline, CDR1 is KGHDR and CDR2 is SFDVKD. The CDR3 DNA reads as TGTGCCACCAGTAAAGGGGGTGACAATGAGCAGTTCTTC. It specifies CATSKGGDNEQFF.

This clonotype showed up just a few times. CDR3 in amino acids: CASSYSDRGYEQYF. The CDR3 DNA is TGTGCCAGCAGTTACTCCGACAGGGGCTACGAGCAGTACTTC. The chain has TRBV6-6 and TRBJ2-7, with 8 bases matching TRBD1. The germline V gene encodes CDR1 MNHNY and CDR2 SVGAGI (reference sequence). The CDR3 contains 14 residues. V shed 0 bases, J shed 3 bases, and the junction held 1 base outside the gene matches.

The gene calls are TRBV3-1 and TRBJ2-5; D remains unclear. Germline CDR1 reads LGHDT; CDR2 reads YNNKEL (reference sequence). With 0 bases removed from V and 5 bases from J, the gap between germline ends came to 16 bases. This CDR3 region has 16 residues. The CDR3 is CASSQESTASSETQYF. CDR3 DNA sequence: TGTGCCAGCAGCCAAGAGTCAACGGCAAGTTCGGAGACCCAGTACTTC.

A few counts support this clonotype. CDR3 sequence reads: CASSLEGLSEQFF. CDR3 in DNA: TGTGCCAGCAGCTTAGAGGGACTCTCCGAGCAGTTCTTC. J is TRBJ2-1 and V is TRBV11-2; possible D gene TRBD2, 6 bases. V was clipped by 0 bases and J by 10 bases, with 10 bases between them. CDR3 size: 13 residues. Germline CDR1 reads SGHAT; CDR2 reads FQNNGV.

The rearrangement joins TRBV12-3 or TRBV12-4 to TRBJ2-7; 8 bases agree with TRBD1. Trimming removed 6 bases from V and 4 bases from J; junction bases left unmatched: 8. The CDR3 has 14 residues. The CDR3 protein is CASRPGTGDYEQYF. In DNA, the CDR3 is TGTGCCAGCAGACCCGGGACAGGTGATTACGAGCAGTACTTC.

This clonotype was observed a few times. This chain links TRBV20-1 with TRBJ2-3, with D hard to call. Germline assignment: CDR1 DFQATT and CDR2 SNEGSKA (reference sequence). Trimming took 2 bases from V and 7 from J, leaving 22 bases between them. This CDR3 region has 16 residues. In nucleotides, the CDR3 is TGCAGTGCTAGACGTCCGGGCCTCATAGATAGATATACGCAGTATTTT. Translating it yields CSARRPGLIDRYTQYF.

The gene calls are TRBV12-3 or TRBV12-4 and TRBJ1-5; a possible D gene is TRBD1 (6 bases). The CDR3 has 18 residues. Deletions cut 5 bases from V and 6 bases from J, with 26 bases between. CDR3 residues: CASSPGPRGPTGAQPQHF. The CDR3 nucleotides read TGTGCCAGCAGTCCCGGACCCAGGGGTCCCACTGGGGCTCAGCCCCAGCATTTT.

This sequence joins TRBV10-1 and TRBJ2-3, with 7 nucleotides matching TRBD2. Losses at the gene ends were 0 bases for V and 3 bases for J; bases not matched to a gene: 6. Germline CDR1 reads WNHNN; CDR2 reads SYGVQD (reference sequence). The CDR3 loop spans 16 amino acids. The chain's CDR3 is CASSESDGGGTDTQYF. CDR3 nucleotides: TGCGCCAGCAGTGAGTCGGACGGCGGGGGTACAGATACGCAGTATTTT.

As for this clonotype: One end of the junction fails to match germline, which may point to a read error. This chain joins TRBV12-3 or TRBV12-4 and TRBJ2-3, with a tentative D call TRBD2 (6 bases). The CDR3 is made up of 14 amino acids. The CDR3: CASSSGVSTDAQYF. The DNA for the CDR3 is TGTGCCAGCAGTTCGGGGGTAAGCACAGATGCGCAATATTTT.

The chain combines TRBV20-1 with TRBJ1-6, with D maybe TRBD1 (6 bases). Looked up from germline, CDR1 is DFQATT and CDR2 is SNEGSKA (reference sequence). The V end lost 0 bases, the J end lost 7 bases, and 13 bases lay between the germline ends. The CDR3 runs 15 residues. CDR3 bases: TGCAGTGCTAGAGAAAGAACAGGGCCCAATTCACCCCTCCACTTT. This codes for CSARERTGPNSPLHF.

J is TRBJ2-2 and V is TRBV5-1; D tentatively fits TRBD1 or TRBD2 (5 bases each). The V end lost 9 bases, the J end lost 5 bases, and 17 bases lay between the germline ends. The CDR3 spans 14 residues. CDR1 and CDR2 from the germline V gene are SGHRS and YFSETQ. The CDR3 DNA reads TGCGCCATCTCAGGGACCCCAGGGACCGGGGAGCTGTTTTTT. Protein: CAISGTPGTGELFF.

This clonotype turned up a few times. The CDR3 protein is CASSQRQGNIQYF. The CDR3 region has the DNA TGCGCCAGCAGCCAAAGACAGGGGAACATTCAGTACTTC. This chain joins TRBV5-1 and TRBJ2-4; TRBD1 aligns across 8 bases. The CDR3 is 13 residues long. Germline assignment: CDR1 SGHRS and CDR2 YFSETQ. V was clipped by 4 bases and J by 7 bases; unmatched bases: 4. Together with reference TRBV5-1 and TRBJ2-4, the CDR3 gives the full variable domain: KAGVTQTPRYLIKTRGQQVTLSCSPISGHRSVSWYQQTPGQGLQFLFEYFSETQRNKGNFPGRFSGRQFSNSRSEMNVSTLELGDSALYLCASSQRQGNIQYFGAGTRLSVL.

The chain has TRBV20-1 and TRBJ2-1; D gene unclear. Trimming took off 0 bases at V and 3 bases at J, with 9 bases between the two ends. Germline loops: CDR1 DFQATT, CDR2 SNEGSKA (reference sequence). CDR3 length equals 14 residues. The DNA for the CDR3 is TGCAGTGCTAGAGAGCGTCTTCACTACAATGAGCAGTTCTTC. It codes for CSARERLHYNEQFF.

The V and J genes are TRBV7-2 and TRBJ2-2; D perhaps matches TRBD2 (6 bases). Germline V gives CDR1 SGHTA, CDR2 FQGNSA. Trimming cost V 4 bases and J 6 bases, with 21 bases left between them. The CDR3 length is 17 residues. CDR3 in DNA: TGTGCCAGCAGCTCCTCCCCCATGGGACTTTCGGCCGGGGAGCTGTTTTTT. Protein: CASSSSPMGLSAGELFF.

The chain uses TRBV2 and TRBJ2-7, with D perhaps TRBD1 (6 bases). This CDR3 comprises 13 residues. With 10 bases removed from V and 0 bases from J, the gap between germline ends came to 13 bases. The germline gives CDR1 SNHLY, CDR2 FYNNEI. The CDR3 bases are TGTGCCACTTCGACAGGCCTCTCCTACGAGCAGTACTTC. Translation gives CATSTGLSYEQYF. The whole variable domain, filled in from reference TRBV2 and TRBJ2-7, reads EPEVTQTPSHQVTQMGQEVILRCVPISNHLYFYWYRQILGQKVEFLVSFYNNEISEKSEIFDDQFSVERPDGSNFTLKIRSTKLEDSAMYFCATSTGLSYEQYFGPGTRLTVT.

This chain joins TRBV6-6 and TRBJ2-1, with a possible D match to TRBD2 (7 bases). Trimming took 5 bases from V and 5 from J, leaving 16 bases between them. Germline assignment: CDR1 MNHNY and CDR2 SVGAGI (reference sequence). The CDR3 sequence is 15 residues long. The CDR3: CASSRVKGGDNEQFF. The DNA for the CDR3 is TGTGCCAGCAGTCGAGTGAAGGGGGGGGACAATGAGCAGTTCTTC.

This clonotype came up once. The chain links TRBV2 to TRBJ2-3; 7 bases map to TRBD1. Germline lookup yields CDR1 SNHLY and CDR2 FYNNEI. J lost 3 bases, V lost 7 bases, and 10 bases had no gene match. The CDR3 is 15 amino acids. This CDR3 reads CASKTAKQGTDTQYF. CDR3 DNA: TGTGCCAGCAAAACGGCGAAACAGGGGACAGATACGCAGTATTTT.

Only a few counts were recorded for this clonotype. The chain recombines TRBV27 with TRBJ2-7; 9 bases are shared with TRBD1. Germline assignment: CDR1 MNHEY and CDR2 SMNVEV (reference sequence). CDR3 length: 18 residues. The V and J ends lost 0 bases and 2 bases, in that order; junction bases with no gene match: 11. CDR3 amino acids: CASSLSFGLGQGPYEQYF. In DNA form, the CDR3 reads TGTGCCAGCAGTTTATCCTTTGGTTTGGGACAGGGTCCCTACGAGCAGTACTTC.

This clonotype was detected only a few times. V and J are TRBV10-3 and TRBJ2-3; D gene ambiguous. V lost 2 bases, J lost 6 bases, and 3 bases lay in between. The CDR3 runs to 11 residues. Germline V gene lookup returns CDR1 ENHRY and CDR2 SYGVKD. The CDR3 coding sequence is TGTGCCATCAGTGAGGTGGATACGCAGTATTTT. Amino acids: CAISEVDTQYF.

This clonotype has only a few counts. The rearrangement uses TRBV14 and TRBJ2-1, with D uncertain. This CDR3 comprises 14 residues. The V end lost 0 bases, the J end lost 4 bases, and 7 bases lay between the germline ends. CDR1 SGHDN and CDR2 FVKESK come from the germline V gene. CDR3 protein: CASSQDTLYNEQFF. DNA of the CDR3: TGTGCCAGCAGCCAAGATACCCTTTACAATGAGCAGTTCTTC. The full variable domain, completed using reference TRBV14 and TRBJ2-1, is EAGVTQFPSHSVIEKGQTVTLRCDPISGHDNLYWYRRVMGKEIKFLLHFVKESKQDESGMPNNRFLAERTGGTYSTLKVQPAELEDSGVYFCASSQDTLYNEQFFGPGTRLTVL.

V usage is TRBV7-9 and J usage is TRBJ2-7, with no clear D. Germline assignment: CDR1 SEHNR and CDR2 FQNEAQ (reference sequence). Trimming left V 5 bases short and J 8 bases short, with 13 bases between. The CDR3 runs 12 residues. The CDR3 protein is CASSVDRNKQYF. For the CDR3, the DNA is TGTGCCAGCAGCGTAGACCGAAATAAGCAGTACTTC.